A selection of T cell receptor beta chains follows, all from one sample in a study of glioma-infiltrating T cells after dendritic cell vaccination. Produced via immunoSEQ multiplex PCR; TCRdb's table is partial and in-frame only. The sample consists of 500 to 600 clones, more than 65% of them appearing once. The material was tumor tissue, obtained before dendritic cell vaccination. Receptor source: a human donor with glioblastoma. Both conserved end residues are part of each CDR3. A D gene is named only where the DNA matches it firmly. The size field is filled for only some rows; it gives once, few, many or a size class.

d_call j_call clone_size v_call cdr3_aa cdr3_nt
TRBD2 TRBJ2-1 NA TRBV30 CAWSVTPLAANNEQFF TGTGCCTGGAGCGTAACCCCACTAGCGGCTAACAATGAGCAGTTCTTC
TRBD2 TRBJ2-1 hyperexpanded TRBV10-1 CASRQSGGAHEQFF TGCGCCAGCAGACAAAGCGGGGGGGCACATGAGCAGTTCTTC
NA TRBJ2-5 NA TRBV6-5 CASSESRDLETQYF TGTGCCAGCAGTGAGTCCCGGGATCTAGAGACCCAGTACTTC
TRBD1 TRBJ1-1 NA TRBV9 CASSEGQQNTEAFF TGTGCCAGCAGCGAGGGACAGCAGAACACTGAAGCTTTCTTT
NA TRBJ2-7 once TRBV28 CASSFQGSYEQYF TGTGCCAGCAGTTTCCAGGGCTCCTACGAGCAGTACTTC
TRBD2 TRBJ2-2 NA TRBV19 CASATSGANTGELFF TGTGCCAGTGCGACTAGCGGGGCGAACACCGGGGAGCTGTTTTTT
NA TRBJ2-7 NA TRBV21-1 CASRRNLLHVLDEQYF TGTGCCAGCAGGCGCAACTTACTACACGTGTTAGACGAGCAGTACTTC
TRBD1 TRBJ1-3 NA TRBV2 CASSRTSGQLGDTIYF TGTGCCAGCAGCCGCACGTCGGGACAGCTGGGGGACACCATATATTTT
NA TRBJ2-7 NA TRBV28 CASSPAGARREQYF TGTGCCAGCAGCCCCGCGGGGGCGCGGAGGGAGCAGTACTTC
TRBD2 TRBJ2-2 NA TRBV25-1 CASSEWAGGDTGELFF TGTGCCAGCAGTGAATGGGCGGGAGGCGACACCGGGGAGCTGTTTTTT
NA TRBJ2-7 large TRBV27 CASNPTYEQYF TGTGCCAGCAATCCAACCTACGAGCAGTACTTC
NA TRBJ2-1 NA TRBV30 CASSIRGLSYNEQFF TGTGCCTCCTCCATCAGGGGTCTCTCCTACAATGAGCAGTTCTTC
NA TRBJ2-7 NA TRBV14 CASSPLSNPLGGEQYF TGTGCCAGCAGCCCCCTTTCTAACCCACTAGGAGGCGAGCAGTACTTC
TRBD2 TRBJ2-1 NA TRBV28 CASSFLGLAIF TGTGCCAGCAGTTTTCTGGGACTAGCTATCTTC
NA TRBJ1-4 NA TRBV6-1 CASSAGIATNEKLFF TGTGCCAGCAGTGCGGGGATTGCAACTAATGAAAAACTGTTTTTT
NA TRBJ2-5 NA TRBV7-8 CASSFRLGTETQYF TGTGCCAGCAGCTTCAGACTAGGGACAGAGACCCAGTACTTC
TRBD1 TRBJ2-3 few TRBV10-3 CAISETSGQGNTDTQYF TGTGCCATCAGTGAGACGTCCGGACAGGGCAACACAGATACGCAGTATTTT
TRBD1 TRBJ1-5 NA TRBV28 CASSSTTGGTMPQHF TGTGCCAGCAGTTCGACTACAGGGGGCACCATGCCCCAGCATTTT
TRBD2 TRBJ2-5 few TRBV7-2 CASSFTSGVAETQYF TGTGCCAGCAGCTTTACGAGCGGGGTCGCAGAGACCCAGTACTTC
NA TRBJ2-7 NA TRBV6-5 CASREGSYEQYF TGTGCCAGCAGGGAGGGAAGCTACGAGCAGTACTTC
NA TRBJ1-5 NA TRBV5-1 CASSLDGRDQPQHF TGCGCCAGCAGCTTGGATGGCCGTGATCAGCCCCAGCATTTT
NA TRBJ1-4 NA TRBV9 CASSVAQGTTNEKLFF TGTGCCAGCAGCGTCGCACAGGGAACAACTAATGAAAAACTGTTTTTT
NA TRBJ2-5 few TRBV30 CAWSVRGETQYF TGTGCCTGGAGTGTACGGGGTGAGACCCAGTACTTC
NA TRBJ2-5 few TRBV7-2 CASSATGFQETQYF TGTGCCAGCAGCGCTACAGGTTTCCAAGAGACCCAGTACTTC
TRBD1 TRBJ2-1 NA TRBV19 CASSIGTGAPNEQFF TGTGCCAGTAGTATTGGGACAGGGGCCCCCAATGAGCAGTTCTTC
TRBD2 TRBJ2-1 NA TRBV10-1 CASRQVVERGAAYNEQFF TGCGCCAGCAGGCAGGTGGTCGAGCGGGGGGCCGCCTACAATGAGCAGTTCTTC
TRBD1 TRBJ2-7 NA TRBV28 CASRGTGGSSEQYF TGTGCCAGCAGAGGAACAGGGGGCTCTAGCGAGCAGTACTTC
TRBD1 TRBJ1-5 NA TRBV19 CASSIYGTVDNQPQHF TGTGCCAGTAGTATATATGGGACAGTGGACAATCAGCCCCAGCATTTT
NA TRBJ1-6 NA TRBV27 CASTNDKTYNSPLHF TGTGCCAGCACTAACGACAAGACCTATAATTCACCCCTCCACTTT
TRBD1 TRBJ2-7 NA TRBV5-6 CASSPLGTVIYEQYF TGTGCCAGCAGCCCCTTGGGGACAGTCATCTACGAGCAGTACTTC
TRBD1 TRBJ2-5 NA TRBV9 CASSVGTGEETQYF TGTGCCAGCAGCGTTGGGACAGGGGAAGAGACCCAGTACTTC
NA TRBJ2-7 hyperexpanded TRBV6-6 CASSTDRLYEQYF TGTGCCAGCAGTACCGACAGATTATACGAGCAGTACTTC